Following are 13 T cell receptor beta chains from one sample sequenced in a study of human T cells and chemical hapten exposure. This sample's time point: patch test 2, 6 weeks after DPC sensitization. Treatment in this sample: therapeutic diphenylcyclopropenone sensitization with weekly scalp DPC. TCRdb re-called the RACE reads through MiXCR, storing one row per CDR3 protein. Of under 85,000 distinct CDR3 sequences in the sample, approximately 10% were seen once. Sequencing used whole blood, obtained in connection with sensitization to the hapten diphenylcyclopropenone (DPC). Receptors were obtained from a woman aged 50 to 65 with alopecia areata. Some clones in this sample may be carry-over from other donors' samples.

This clonotype was counted only a few times. V usage is TRBV12-3 or TRBV12-4 and J usage is TRBJ2-5; maybe TRBD1 (5 bases). With 5 bases removed from V and 3 bases from J, the gap between germline ends came to 28 bases. The CDR3 is 19 residues long. CDR3 in DNA: TGTGCCAGCAGTCTCTCTAGTCAGGGTAAAGGGGCTTTCAAAGAGACCCAGTACTTC. Its translation is CASSLSSQGKGAFKETQYF.

This clonotype was found a few times. The CDR3 sequence: CASSLAVGPQDTQYF. CDR3 sequence (DNA): TGTGCCAGCAGCTTAGCGGTGGGACCCCAAGATACGCAGTATTTT. The chain employs TRBV7-2 and TRBJ2-3; either TRBD1 or TRBD2 may fit D (5 bases each). The V and J ends lost 0 bases and 5 bases respectively, with 12 bases between them. The CDR3 totals 15 residues. Germline V gene sequence: CDR1 SGHTA, CDR2 FQGNSA.

This clonotype appeared a few times. J is TRBJ2-1 and V is TRBV29-1, with D perhaps matching TRBD2 (6 bases). This CDR3 spans 15 amino acids. Trimming left V 8 bases short and J 0 bases short, with 17 bases between. The germline V gene has CDR1 SQVTM and CDR2 ANQGSEA. In DNA form, the CDR3 reads TGCAGCCCCTCCCTCGTCGGGAGCTCCTACAATGAGCAGTTCTTC. Protein sequence: CSPSLVGSSYNEQFF.

This clonotype was picked up many times. The rearrangement joins TRBV12-3 or TRBV12-4 to TRBJ1-1; D might be TRBD1 (5 bases). This CDR3 spans 14 amino acids. The V end lost 3 bases, the J end lost 0 bases, and 8 bases lay between the germline ends. In DNA, the CDR3 is TGTGCCAGCAGTTTGACAGCCTTGAACACTGAAGCTTTCTTT. Translation gives CASSLTALNTEAFF.

Only a few counts were recorded for this clonotype. V is TRBV4-1 and J is TRBJ2-3; D is possibly TRBD2 (6 bases). The CDR3 runs 16 residues. Trimming removed 1 base at V and 0 bases at J, with 11 bases between. Germline values: CDR1 MGHRA, CDR2 YSYEKL. The chain's CDR3 is CASSQGLAASTDTQYF. CDR3 DNA sequence: TGCGCCAGCAGCCAAGGGTTAGCGGCTAGCACAGATACGCAGTATTTT.

The rearrangement uses TRBV7-9 and TRBJ2-2; TRBD2 agrees at 8 bases. Germline-derived CDR1 and CDR2 are SEHNR and FQNEAQ (reference sequence). V was clipped by 5 bases and J by 0 bases; unmatched bases: 5. The CDR3 length is 16 residues. The CDR3 protein is CASSAGGLANTGELFF. For the CDR3, the DNA is TGTGCCAGCAGCGCGGGAGGACTGGCGAACACCGGGGAGCTGTTTTTT.

The sample holds a few counts of this clonotype. The rearrangement uses TRBV5-1 and TRBJ1-2; 8 positions match TRBD1. The CDR3 contains 14 residues. From germline, CDR1 is SGHRS and CDR2 YFSETQ. V lost 8 bases and J lost 1; bases outside the gene matches: 7. CDR3: CASTPDRGNYGYTF. CDR3 in DNA: TGCGCCAGTACCCCAGACAGGGGTAACTATGGCTACACCTTC.

This clonotype was detected ten times or more. The chain couples TRBV28 to TRBJ1-5, with D possibly being TRBD1 (6 bases). Trimming removed 6 bases from V and 6 bases from J, with 18 bases in between. The germline V gene has CDR1 MDHEN and CDR2 SYDVKM. This CDR3 region has 15 residues. DNA for the CDR3: TGTGCCAGCAGCCCTTCGGGGGGCAGGGTTCAGCCCCAGCATTTT. Its translation: CASSPSGGRVQPQHF.

This clonotype appeared many times. The V call is TRBV29-1, the J call TRBJ1-2; TRBD1 might be the D (5 bases). The CDR3 length is 13 residues. Trimming stripped 1 base from V and 2 bases from J, with 8 bases between. The germline V gene encodes CDR1 SQVTM and CDR2 ANQGSEA. In DNA form, the CDR3 reads TGCAGCGTTGAAGGGCGGGGGAACTATGGCTACACCTTC. Protein sequence: CSVEGRGNYGYTF. Full variable domain (outside the CDR3, taken from reference TRBV29-1 and TRBJ1-2): SAVISQKPSRDICQRGTSLTIQCQVDSQVTMMFWYRQQPGQSLTLIATANQGSEATYESGFVIDKFPISRPNLTFSTLTVSNMSPEDSSIYLCSVEGRGNYGYTFGSGTRLTVV.

This clonotype was counted many times. Here the CDR3 reads CASSKLGLAGGGKEQFF. The CDR3 nucleotides are TGTGCCAGCAGTAAACTCGGACTAGCGGGAGGGGGCAAGGAGCAGTTCTTC. The chain joins TRBV6-5 to TRBJ2-1; TRBD2 matches at 15 bases. Germline assignment: CDR1 MNHEY and CDR2 SVGAGI. Trimming took 5 bases from V and 10 from J; bases not matched to a gene: 12. The CDR3 has 17 amino acids.

This clonotype was detected only a few times. This chain links TRBV6-5 with TRBJ2-1; 9 bases map to TRBD1. V trimming: 5 bases; J trimming: 6 bases; junction bases outside the gene matches: 11. From germline, CDR1 is MNHEY and CDR2 SVGAGI. There are 16 residues in the CDR3. In DNA, the CDR3 is TGTGCCAGCAGTGGCACCGGGACAGGGATCCGCAATGAGCAGTTCTTC. Its translation: CASSGTGTGIRNEQFF.

This clonotype was recorded at least ten times. This rearrangement joins TRBV2 to TRBJ1-2; D is possibly TRBD1 (5 bases). The CDR3 extends over 13 amino acids. Germline values: CDR1 SNHLY, CDR2 FYNNEI. Trimming shortened V by 10 bases and J by 0 bases, and 12 bases separated the two germline ends. DNA for the CDR3: TGTGCCACCCGGGGACCCCCTAACTATGGCTACACCTTC. It specifies CATRGPPNYGYTF. Based on the CDR3 plus reference TRBV2 and TRBJ1-2, the full variable domain is EPEVTQTPSHQVTQMGQEVILRCVPISNHLYFYWYRQILGQKVEFLVSFYNNEISEKSEIFDDQFSVERPDGSNFTLKIRSTKLEDSAMYFCATRGPPNYGYTFGSGTRLTVV.

There are many counts of this clonotype. The V and J genes are TRBV20-1 and TRBJ2-3, with 10 bases aligning to TRBD2. Germline V gene lookup returns CDR1 DFQATT and CDR2 SNEGSKA (reference sequence). V dropped 2 bases and J dropped 2; count of bases not matched to a gene: 4. The CDR3 runs to 15 residues. The chain's CDR3 is CSARPTSGYTDTQYF. The CDR3 DNA reads as TGCAGTGCTAGACCGACTAGCGGGTACACAGATACGCAGTATTTT.